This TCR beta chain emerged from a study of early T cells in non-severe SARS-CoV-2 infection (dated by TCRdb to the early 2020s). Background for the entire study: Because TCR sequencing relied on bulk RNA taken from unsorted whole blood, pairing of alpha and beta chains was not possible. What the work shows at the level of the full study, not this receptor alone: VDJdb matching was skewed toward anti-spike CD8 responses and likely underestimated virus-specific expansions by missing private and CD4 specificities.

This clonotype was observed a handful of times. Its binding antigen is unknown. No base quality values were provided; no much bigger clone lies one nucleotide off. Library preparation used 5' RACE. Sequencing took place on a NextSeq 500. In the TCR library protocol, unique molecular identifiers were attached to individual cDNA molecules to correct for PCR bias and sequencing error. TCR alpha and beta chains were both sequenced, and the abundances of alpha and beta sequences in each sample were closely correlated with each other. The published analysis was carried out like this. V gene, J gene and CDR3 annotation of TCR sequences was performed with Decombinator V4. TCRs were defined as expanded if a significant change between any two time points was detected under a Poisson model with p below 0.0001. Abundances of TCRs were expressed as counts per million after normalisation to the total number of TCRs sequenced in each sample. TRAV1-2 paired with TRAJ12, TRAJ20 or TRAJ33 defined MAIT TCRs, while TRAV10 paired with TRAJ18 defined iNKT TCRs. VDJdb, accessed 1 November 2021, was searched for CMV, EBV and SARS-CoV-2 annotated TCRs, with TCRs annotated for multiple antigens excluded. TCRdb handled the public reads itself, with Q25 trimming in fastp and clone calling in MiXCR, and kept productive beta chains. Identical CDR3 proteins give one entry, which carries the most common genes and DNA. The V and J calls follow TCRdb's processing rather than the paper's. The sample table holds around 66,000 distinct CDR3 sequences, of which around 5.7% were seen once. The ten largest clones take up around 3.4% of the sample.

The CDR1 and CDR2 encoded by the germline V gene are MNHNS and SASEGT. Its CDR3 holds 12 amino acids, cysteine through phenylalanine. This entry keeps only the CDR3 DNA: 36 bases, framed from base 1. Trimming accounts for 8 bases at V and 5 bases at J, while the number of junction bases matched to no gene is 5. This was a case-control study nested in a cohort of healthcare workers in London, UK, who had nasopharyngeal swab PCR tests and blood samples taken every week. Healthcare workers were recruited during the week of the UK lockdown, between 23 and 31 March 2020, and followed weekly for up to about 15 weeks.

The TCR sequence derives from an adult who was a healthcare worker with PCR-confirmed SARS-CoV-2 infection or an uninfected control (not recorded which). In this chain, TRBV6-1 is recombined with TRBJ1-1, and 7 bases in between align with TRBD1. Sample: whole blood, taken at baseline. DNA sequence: TGTGCCAGCGGGGGACAGAGGACTGAAGCTTTCTTT. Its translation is CASGGQRTEAFF.